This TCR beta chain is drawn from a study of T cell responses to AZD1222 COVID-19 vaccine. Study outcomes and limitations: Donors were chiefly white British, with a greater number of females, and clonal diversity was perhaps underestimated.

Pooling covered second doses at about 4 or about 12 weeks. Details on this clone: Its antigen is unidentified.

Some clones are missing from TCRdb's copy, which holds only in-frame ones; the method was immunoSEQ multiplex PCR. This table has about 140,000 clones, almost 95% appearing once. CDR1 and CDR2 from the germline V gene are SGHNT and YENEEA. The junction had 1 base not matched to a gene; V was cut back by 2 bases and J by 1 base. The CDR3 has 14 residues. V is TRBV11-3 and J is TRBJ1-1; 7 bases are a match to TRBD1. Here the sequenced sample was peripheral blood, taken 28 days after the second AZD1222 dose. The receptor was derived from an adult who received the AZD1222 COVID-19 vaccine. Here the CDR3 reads CASSLTGANTEAFF. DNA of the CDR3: TGTGCCAGCAGCTTAACAGGGGCGAACACTGAAGCTTTCTTT.